A single sample is the source of the 6 T cell receptor beta chains below, sequenced in a study of T cells in Graves' hyperthyroidism and ophthalmopathy. Amplification targeted TCR beta CDR3 regions from RNA transcripts. Researchers ran a first-round RT-PCR on the TCR CDR3 using the HTBI primer set. TCRdb analysed the multiplex PCR reads with MiXCR anew, one entry per CDR3 protein. The sample includes about 400,000 distinct CDR3 sequences, about a sixth of them seen just once. The sample consisted of blood. The receptors stem from a woman aged 18-29 years with Graves' hyperthyroidism.

This clonotype was seen ten or more times. The CDR3 region has the DNA TGTGCCAGCAGCCACCGGAGACAGGGGATGGATGGCTACACCTTC. Amino acid sequence: CASSHRRQGMDGYTF. J is TRBJ1-2 and V is TRBV3-1, with 8 nucleotides matching TRBD1. This CDR3 region has 15 residues. Germline assignment: CDR1 LGHDT and CDR2 YNNKEL (reference sequence). V shed 3 bases, J shed 6 bases, and the junction held 9 bases outside the gene matches.

This clonotype was detected ten times or more. This chain joins TRBV18 and TRBJ2-4; D could derive from TRBD1 or TRBD2 (5 bases each). Germline CDR1 and CDR2: KGHSH and LQKENI. The CDR3 runs to 15 residues. V was clipped by 6 bases and J by 5 bases, with 17 bases between them. CDR3 coding DNA: TGTGCCAGCTCCCTAGGGGAGATAGGCCAAAACATTCAGTACTTC. Translated, it gives CASSLGEIGQNIQYF.

This clonotype was seen only a few times. This rearrangement joins TRBV5-5 to TRBJ1-6; 9 bases fit TRBD1. Unmatched junction bases numbered 7, after V lost 4 bases and J lost 8 bases. The germline gives CDR1 SGHKS, CDR2 YYEKEE (reference sequence). The CDR3 sequence is 15 residues long. This chain's CDR3 is CASSPRQGGDSPLHF. Here the CDR3 DNA reads TGTGCCAGCAGCCCGAGACAGGGGGGTGATTCACCCCTCCACTTT.

A word on this clonotype: Possible read error: a much larger clone is one base away. This chain links TRBV12-3 or TRBV12-4 with TRBJ1-3; a weak D match, TRBD1 (5 bases). The CDR3 extends over 14 amino acids. CDR3 nucleotide sequence: TGTGCCAGCAGTTTGGGGGGAGCTGGAAACACCGTATATTTT. Protein sequence: CASSLGGAGNTVYF.

This clonotype was observed a handful of times. The chain employs TRBV11-3 and TRBJ1-2; TRBD1 matches at 7 bases. Germline V lookup: CDR1 SGHNT, CDR2 YENEEA. The V gene end was trimmed by 3 bases and the J gene end by 2 bases; junction bases not matched to a gene: 6. The CDR3 extends over 15 amino acids. CDR3 DNA sequence: TGTGCCAGCAGCTTCCCGGGACAGTCCAACTATGGCTACACCTTC. Its protein product is CASSFPGQSNYGYTF.

This clonotype was seen many times. This rearrangement joins TRBV19 to TRBJ1-5; D is perhaps TRBD1 (5 bases). The CDR3 consists of 13 residues. Germline V gene lookup returns CDR1 LNHDA and CDR2 SQIVND (reference sequence). V was pared by 6 bases and J by 3 bases, with 9 bases between. This CDR3 is CASSSGPNQPQHF. The DNA of the CDR3 is TGTGCCAGTAGCTCAGGGCCCAATCAGCCCCAGCATTTT.